These 7 T cell receptor beta chains originate from one sample sequenced in a study of shared clonotypes between healthy human individuals. Clones were read by immunoSEQ multiplex PCR, and TCRdb kept only the in-frame ones, dropping some. The data hold a few hundred thousand clones, with around 78% observed a single time. Material: PBMCs. These receptors originate from a woman in her 40s in good health. Some clones in this sample may be carry-over from other donors' samples.

Only a few counts were recorded for this clone. The rearrangement joins TRBV15 to TRBJ1-1; D is undetermined. V lost 0 bases and J lost 4, with 9 bases in between. This CDR3 is built from 14 residues. Germline CDR1 reads LNHNV; CDR2 reads YYDKDF (reference sequence). CDR3 nucleotide sequence: TGTGCCACCAGCAGAGAGGACCAGAGCACTGAAGCTTTCTTT. This codes for CATSREDQSTEAFF.

The V and J genes are TRBV9 and TRBJ2-1; D may be TRBD2 (5 bases). Germline CDR1 is SGDLS and CDR2 is YYNGEE. CDR3 length: 17 amino acids. Deletions cut 0 bases from V and 4 bases from J, with 17 bases between. CDR3 nucleotide sequence: TGTGCCAGCAGCGTAGAGACTACCCGCTACCTTTACAATGAGCAGTTCTTC. Its translation: CASSVETTRYLYNEQFF.

The V gene is TRBV6-1, the J gene TRBJ2-1, with D perhaps TRBD2 (5 bases). This CDR3 is 12 amino acids long. V was clipped by 7 bases and J by 7 bases, with 11 bases between them. Looked up from germline, CDR1 is MNHNS and CDR2 is SASEGT. DNA for the CDR3: TGTGCCAGCATTGCAGGCGGGAATGAGCAGTTCTTC. Protein: CASIAGGNEQFF.

The count of this clone is one. This chain joins TRBV30 and TRBJ1-5; 10 bases agree with TRBD1. The CDR3 is 16 amino acids. Germline V gene data show CDR1 as GTSNPN and CDR2 as SVGIG (reference sequence). V shed 2 bases, J shed 3 bases, and the junction held 7 bases outside the gene matches. CDR3 amino acids: CAWSHRDRGPNQPQHF. The CDR3 DNA sequence: TGTGCCTGGAGTCACCGGGACAGGGGACCCAATCAGCCCCAGCATTTT.

This chain uses TRBV19 with TRBJ2-7, with 12 bases identical to TRBD1. The J segment lost 2 bases and the V segment lost 5 bases, leaving 7 bases of the junction unmatched. This CDR3 is built from 16 residues. CDR1 and CDR2 from the germline V gene are LNHDA and SQIVND (reference sequence). The CDR3 DNA follows: TGTGCCAGTAGTCGGGACAGGGGGCGAGGAGCCTACGAGCAGTACTTC. Its protein product is CASSRDRGRGAYEQYF.

The rearrangement joins TRBV28 to TRBJ1-3; D not resolved. V lost 2 bases and J lost 0, with 8 bases in between. CDR3 length: 15 amino acids. Germline V lookup: CDR1 MDHEN, CDR2 SYDVKM. The chain's CDR3 is CASSLPHSSGNTIYF. The CDR3, as DNA: TGTGCCAGCAGTTTACCCCACAGCTCTGGAAACACCATATATTTT. The variable domain in full, completed from reference TRBV28 and TRBJ1-3, reads DVKVTQSSRYLVKRTGEKVFLECVQDMDHENMFWYRQDPGLGLRLIYFSYDVKMKEKGDIPEGYSVSREKKERFSLILESASTNQTSMYLCASSLPHSSGNTIYFGEGSWLTVV.

The chain carries TRBV29-1 and TRBJ1-4; 7 nucleotides agree with TRBD1. The germline V gene encodes CDR1 SQVTM and CDR2 ANQGSEA. The CDR3 sequence is 14 residues long. V trimming: 5 bases; J trimming: 8 bases; junction bases outside the gene matches: 11. CDR3 amino acids: CSVTSGGSGEKLFF. The DNA of the CDR3 is TGCAGCGTTACCTCAGGGGGTTCGGGGGAAAAACTGTTTTTT.